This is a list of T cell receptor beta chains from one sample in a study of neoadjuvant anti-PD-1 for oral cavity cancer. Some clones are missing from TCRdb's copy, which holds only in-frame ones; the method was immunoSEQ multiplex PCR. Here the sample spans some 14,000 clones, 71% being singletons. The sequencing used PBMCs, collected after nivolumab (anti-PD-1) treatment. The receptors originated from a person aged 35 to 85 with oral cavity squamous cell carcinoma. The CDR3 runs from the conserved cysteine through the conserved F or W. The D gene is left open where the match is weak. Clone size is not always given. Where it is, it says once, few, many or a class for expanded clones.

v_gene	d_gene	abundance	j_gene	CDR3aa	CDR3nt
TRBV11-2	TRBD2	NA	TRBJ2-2	CAIAGGSGTGELFF	TGTGCCATTGCGGGCGGGAGCGGCACCGGGGAGCTGTTTTTT
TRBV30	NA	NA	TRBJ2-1	CAWRAGGKGEQFF	TGTGCCTGGAGGGCAGGAGGTAAGGGTGAGCAGTTCTTC
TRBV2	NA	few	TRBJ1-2	CASSEIPGERYGYTF	TGTGCCAGCAGTGAAATACCGGGGGAACGCTATGGCTACACCTTC
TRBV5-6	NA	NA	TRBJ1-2	CASSPFGGFYGYTF	TGTGCCAGCAGTCCTTTCGGCGGCTTCTATGGCTACACCTTC
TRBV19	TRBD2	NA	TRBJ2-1	CASSIQLAGGAEQFF	TGTGCCAGTAGTATTCAACTAGCGGGAGGGGCTGAGCAGTTCTTC
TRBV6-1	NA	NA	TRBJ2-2	CASSEEGLAGELFF	TGTGCCAGCAGTGAGGAGGGGCTAGCCGGGGAGCTGTTTTTT
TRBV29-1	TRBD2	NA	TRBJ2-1	CSVPGLAGSYNEQFF	TGCAGCGTCCCGGGACTAGCGGGCTCCTACAATGAGCAGTTCTTC
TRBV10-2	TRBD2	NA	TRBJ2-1	CASSALTTSGRNEQFF	TGCGCCAGCAGTGCGTTAACGACTAGCGGGAGAAATGAGCAGTTCTTC
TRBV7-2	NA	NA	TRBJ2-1	CASSLEWFNEQFF	TGTGCCAGCAGCTTAGAGTGGTTCAATGAGCAGTTCTTC
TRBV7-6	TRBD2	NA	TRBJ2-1	CASSFGLAGAYNEQFF	TGTGCCAGCAGCTTTGGACTAGCGGGAGCCTACAATGAGCAGTTCTTC
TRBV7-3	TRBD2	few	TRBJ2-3	CASSLNPGGRTDTQYF	TGTGCCAGCAGCTTAAATCCGGGAGGTCGCACAGATACGCAGTATTTT
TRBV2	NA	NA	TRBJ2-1	CASRFSTGYNEQFF	TGTGCCAGCAGATTCTCGACAGGTTACAATGAGCAGTTCTTC
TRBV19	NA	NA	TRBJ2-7	CASSIDSSYEQYF	TGTGCCAGTAGTATCGACAGCTCCTACGAGCAGTACTTC
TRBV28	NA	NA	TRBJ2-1	CASWENNEQFF	TGTGCCAGCTGGGAGAACAATGAGCAGTTCTTC
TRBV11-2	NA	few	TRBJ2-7	CASSLDPPYEQYF	TGTGCCAGCAGCTTAGATCCTCCCTACGAGCAGTACTTC
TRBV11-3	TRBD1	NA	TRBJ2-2	CASSQQGPGELFF	TGTGCCAGCAGCCAACAGGGGCCCGGGGAGCTGTTTTTT